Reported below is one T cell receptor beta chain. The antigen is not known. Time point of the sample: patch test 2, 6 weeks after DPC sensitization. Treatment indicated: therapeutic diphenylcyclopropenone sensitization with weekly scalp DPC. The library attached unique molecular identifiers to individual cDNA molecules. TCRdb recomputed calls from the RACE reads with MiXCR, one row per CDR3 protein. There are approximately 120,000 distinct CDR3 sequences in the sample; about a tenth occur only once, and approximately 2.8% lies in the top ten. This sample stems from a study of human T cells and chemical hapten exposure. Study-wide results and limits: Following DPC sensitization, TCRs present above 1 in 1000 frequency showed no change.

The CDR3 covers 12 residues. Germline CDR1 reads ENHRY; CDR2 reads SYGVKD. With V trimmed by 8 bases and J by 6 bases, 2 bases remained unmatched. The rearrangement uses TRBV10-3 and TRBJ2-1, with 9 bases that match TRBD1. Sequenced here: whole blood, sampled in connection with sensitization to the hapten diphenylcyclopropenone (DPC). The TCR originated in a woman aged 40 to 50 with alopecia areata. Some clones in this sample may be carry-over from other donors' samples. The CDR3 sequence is CAIGGQGNEQFF. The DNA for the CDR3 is TGTGCCATCGGGGGACAGGGCAATGAGCAGTTCTTC.